This T cell receptor beta chain stems from a study of T cells in Graves' hyperthyroidism and ophthalmopathy (dated by TCRdb to the late 2010s). About the full investigation: Peripheral blood samples were taken at the time of initial diagnosis, prior to any treatment. Prospective prediction of ophthalmopathy was tested in an independent validation cohort consisting of some 20 hyperthyroidism patients and about 17 patients who later progressed to ophthalmopathy. For training and testing, the approximately 97 patients in the discovery cohort were randomly divided in a 7:3 ratio. TCR V-J signatures able to tell the groups apart were searched for in a discovery cohort of 90 to 100 patients, of whom fewer than 45 had Graves' ophthalmopathy and 55 to 65 had stable Graves' hyperthyroidism. Thyroid tissue and blood T-cell repertoires from roughly 6 Graves' hyperthyroidism patients were also compared in the study. According to the paper, TCR Vbeta CDR3 sequencing was carried out on 135 peripheral blood samples, which came from about 45 ophthalmopathy, 70 to 80 hyperthyroidism and roughly 17 progressor patients. After blood sampling, hyperthyroidism patients were treated with methimazole at a starting dose of 30 mg daily, and ophthalmopathy patients were treated with high-dose intravenous methylprednisolone.

Overall study results and their limits: Blood samples also contained most of the expanded thyroid clonotypes (frequency above 0.001), which suggests that blood repertoires may reflect thyroid immune responses. A model built on a 13 V-J signature distinguished ophthalmopathy from stable hyperthyroidism, reaching around 88% sensitivity and 81.08% specificity in cross-validation and 80%/75% in testing. No statistical method was used to set the sample size in advance, and investigators knew the group allocation. During validation, the model predicted progression to ophthalmopathy a median of around six months ahead of onset, with almost 71% sensitivity and almost 75% specificity.

The TCR beta CDR3 regions were amplified from RNA transcripts. A first-round RT-PCR of the TCR CDR3 used the HTBI primer set with the Qiagen OneStep RT-PCR kit. Libraries were constructed in a second round of multiplex PCR, after which size selection and purification were performed. Sequencing of the libraries was done on an Illumina HiSeq2000 using paired-end 100 bp reads. The paper's processing steps were these. SOAPnuke was used to process the raw data, with reads discarded if the reads contained adapters or uncalled bases, had a mean Phred below 15, or lacked an exact constant-primer or identifier match. High-quality paired reads were merged using COPE v1.2.5, and each unique nucleotide sequence was defined as a clonotype. MiTCR v1.1 was used to align clonotypes to the IMGT TRBV, TRBD and TRBJ reference segments. Analysis was restricted to V-J combinations with a frequency above 0.0001, which covered roughly 99% of repertoires. The TCS score was defined as the ratio of F50 (clonal expansion) to E x V (chaos), calculated using BLOSUM62-based TCRdist between CDR3 peptides within each V-J. Welch's t-statistics and random forest reduced fewer than 550 V-J features to roughly 13, which were used in a naive Bayes classifier (R e1071). The Morisita-Horn index was used to measure how similar the thyroid and blood repertoires were. TCRdb trimmed public reads at Q25 via fastp, called clones via MiXCR and kept in-frame beta chains. Records with the same CDR3 protein are collapsed into one entry carrying the most frequent genes and DNA. TCRdb, rather than the study authors, made the V and J calls. The table for this sample lists 700,000 to 850,000 distinct CDR3 sequences; 35% of them were counted only once. The ten biggest clones cover around a third of the sample.

Trimming at the junction amounts to 3 bases on V and 3 bases on J, and the germline ends lie 14 bases apart. CDR1 and CDR2 were assigned from the germline V gene (reference sequence) as LNHNV and YYDKDF. Inclusive of the bounding cysteine and phenylalanine, the CDR3 is 15 residues long. Only the CDR3 region is kept as DNA, spanning 45 bases read in frame from base 1. A patient counted as having stable Graves' hyperthyroidism if no progression to ophthalmopathy occurred over 18 months of follow-up. The hyperthyroidism patients were between 18 and 65 years old and newly diagnosed, with a disease duration of less than 2 months. Exclusion was applied to patients with uncontrolled infections, other autoimmune diseases, pregnancy or lactation. Diagnoses relied on clinical symptoms, serum thyroxine and TRAb, thyroid ultrasound and orbital computed tomography. Ficoll-Paque density gradient centrifugation was used to isolate PBMCs from about 10 ml of fresh peripheral blood. Trizol reagent was used to extract total RNA, and RNA quality was then checked on an Agilent 2100 Bioanalyzer.

This clonotype was seen a handful of times. This receptor's antigen is unknown. A much larger clone lies one base from this, so it may be a read error. The chain is assembled from TRBV15 and TRBJ1-2, with TRBD1 perhaps the D gene, on 5 matching bases. The sample comprised blood. This receptor was obtained from a woman aged 40 to 55 with Graves' hyperthyroidism. The CDR3 corresponds to CATSSERGGYYGYTF. The DNA reads as follows: TGTGCCACCAGCAGTGAACGGGGCGGATACTATGGCTACACCTTC.